Here is one T cell receptor (beta chain) with its context. These data come from a study of blood T cell repertoires in COVID-19. Study as a whole: Sites in the United States, Italy and Spain provided acute and convalescent COVID-19 samples.

Sequencing was performed with immunoSEQ multiplex PCR; in TCRdb, only in-frame clones are kept and a portion is missing. The sample contains around 200,000 clones, about 84% of which appear only once. Participants came from some 23 US areas, aged roughly 18 to 95 years. Cohort placement rested on clinical history that participants reported themselves. With V trimmed by 3 bases and J by 10 bases, 6 bases remained unmatched. The CDR3 extends over 15 amino acids. Germline CDR1 and CDR2: SNHLY and FYNNEI. The sequenced sample consisted of PBMCs or T cells enriched from blood (not recorded which). This sequence originates from a middle-aged woman with acute COVID-19. J is TRBJ1-6 and V is TRBV2, with TRBD1 matching over 10 bases. The CDR3 DNA reads as TGTGCCAGCAGTGAGACAGGGGGCATTGGGTCACCCCTCCACTTT. This gives the protein CASSETGGIGSPLHF.